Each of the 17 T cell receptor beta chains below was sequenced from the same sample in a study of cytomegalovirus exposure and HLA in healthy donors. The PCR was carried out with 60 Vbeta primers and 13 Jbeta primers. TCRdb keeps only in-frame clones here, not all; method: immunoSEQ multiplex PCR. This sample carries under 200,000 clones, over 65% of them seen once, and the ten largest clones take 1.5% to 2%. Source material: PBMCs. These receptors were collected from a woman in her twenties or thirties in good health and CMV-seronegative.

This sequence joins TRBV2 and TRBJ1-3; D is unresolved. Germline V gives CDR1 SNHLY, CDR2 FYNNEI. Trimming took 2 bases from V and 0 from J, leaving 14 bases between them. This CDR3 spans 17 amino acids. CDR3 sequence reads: CASSERSQISSGNTIYF. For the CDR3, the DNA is TGTGCCAGCAGTGAACGAAGTCAGATCAGCTCTGGAAACACCATATATTTT.

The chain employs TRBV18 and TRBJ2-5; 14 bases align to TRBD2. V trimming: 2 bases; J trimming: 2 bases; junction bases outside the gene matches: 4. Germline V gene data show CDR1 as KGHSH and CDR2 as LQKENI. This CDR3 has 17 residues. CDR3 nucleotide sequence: TGTGCCAGCTCACCAACCGGACTAGCGGGAGGTCAAGAGACCCAGTACTTC. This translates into CASSPTGLAGGQETQYF.

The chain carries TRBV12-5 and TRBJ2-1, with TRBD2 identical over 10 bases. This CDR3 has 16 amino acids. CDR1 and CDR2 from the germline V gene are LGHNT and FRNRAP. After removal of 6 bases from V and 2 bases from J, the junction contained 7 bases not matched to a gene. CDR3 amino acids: CASGSPSGGAYNEQFF. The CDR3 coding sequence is TGTGCTAGTGGGTCTCCCAGCGGGGGGGCCTACAATGAGCAGTTCTTC. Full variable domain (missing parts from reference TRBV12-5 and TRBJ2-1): DARVTQTPRHKVTEMGQEVTMRCQPILGHNTVFWYRQTMMQGLELLAYFRNRAPLDDSGMPKDRFSAEMPDATLATLKIQPSEPRDSAVYFCASGSPSGGAYNEQFFGPGTRLTVL.

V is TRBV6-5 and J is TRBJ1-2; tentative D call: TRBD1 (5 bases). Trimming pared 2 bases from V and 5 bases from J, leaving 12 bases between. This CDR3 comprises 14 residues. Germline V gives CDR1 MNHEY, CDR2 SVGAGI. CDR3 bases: TGTGCCAGCAGTTACGGGGGGAGGCCATATGGCTACACCTTC. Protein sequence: CASSYGGRPYGYTF.

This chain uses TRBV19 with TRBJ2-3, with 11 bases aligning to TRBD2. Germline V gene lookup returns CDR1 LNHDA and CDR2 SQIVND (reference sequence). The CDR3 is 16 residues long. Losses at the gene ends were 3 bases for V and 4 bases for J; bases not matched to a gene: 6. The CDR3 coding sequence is TGTGCCAGTAGTATTACCCTAGCGGGAGGCCCAGATACGCAGTATTTT. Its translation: CASSITLAGGPDTQYF.

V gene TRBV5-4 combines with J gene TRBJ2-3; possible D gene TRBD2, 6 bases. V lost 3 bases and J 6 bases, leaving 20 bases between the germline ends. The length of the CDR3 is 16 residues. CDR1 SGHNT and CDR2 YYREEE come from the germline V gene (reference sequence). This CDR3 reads CASSSPIKGGADTQYF. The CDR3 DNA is TGTGCCAGCAGCTCGCCGATAAAGGGAGGAGCGGATACGCAGTATTTT.

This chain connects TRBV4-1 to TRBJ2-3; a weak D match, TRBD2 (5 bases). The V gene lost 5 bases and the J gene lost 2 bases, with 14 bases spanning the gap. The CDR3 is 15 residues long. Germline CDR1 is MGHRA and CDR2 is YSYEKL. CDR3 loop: CASSNRDQDTDTQYF. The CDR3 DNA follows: TGCGCCAGCAGCAACCGGGATCAGGACACAGATACGCAGTATTTT.

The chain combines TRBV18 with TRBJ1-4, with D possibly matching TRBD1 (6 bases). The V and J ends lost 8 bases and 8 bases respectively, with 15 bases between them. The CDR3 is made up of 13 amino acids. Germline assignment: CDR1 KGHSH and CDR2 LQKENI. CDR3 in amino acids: CASERQVGEKLFF. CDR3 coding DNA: TGTGCCAGCGAGCGACAGGTCGGCGAAAAACTGTTTTTT.

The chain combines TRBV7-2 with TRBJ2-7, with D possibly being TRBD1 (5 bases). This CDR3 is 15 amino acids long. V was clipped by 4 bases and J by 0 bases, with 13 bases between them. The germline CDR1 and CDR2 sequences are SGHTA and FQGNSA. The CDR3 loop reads CASSSTVTGSYEQYF. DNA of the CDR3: TGTGCCAGCAGCTCGACAGTAACAGGCTCCTACGAGCAGTACTTC.

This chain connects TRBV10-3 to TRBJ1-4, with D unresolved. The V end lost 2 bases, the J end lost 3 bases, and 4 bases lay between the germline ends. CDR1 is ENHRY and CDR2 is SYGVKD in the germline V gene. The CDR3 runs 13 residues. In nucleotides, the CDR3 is TGTGCCATCAGTGAGGCGGCTAATGAAAAACTGTTTTTT. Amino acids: CAISEAANEKLFF.

CDR3 nucleotides: TGTGCCAGCAGCCCACACAGGGTACGGGACTATGGCTACACCTTC. Translation: CASSPHRVRDYGYTF. This chain links TRBV9 with TRBJ1-2; possibly TRBD1 for D (6 bases). This CDR3 is 15 amino acids long. Germline V gives CDR1 SGDLS, CDR2 YYNGEE. V was cut by 4 bases and J by 3 bases, with 16 bases left in between.

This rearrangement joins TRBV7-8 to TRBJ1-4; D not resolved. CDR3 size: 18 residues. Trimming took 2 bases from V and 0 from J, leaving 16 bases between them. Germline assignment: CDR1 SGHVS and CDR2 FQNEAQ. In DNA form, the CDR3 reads TGTGCCAGCAGCTTACCCCGGTGGCAGGCAGCAACTAATGAAAAACTGTTTTTT. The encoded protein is CASSLPRWQAATNEKLFF.

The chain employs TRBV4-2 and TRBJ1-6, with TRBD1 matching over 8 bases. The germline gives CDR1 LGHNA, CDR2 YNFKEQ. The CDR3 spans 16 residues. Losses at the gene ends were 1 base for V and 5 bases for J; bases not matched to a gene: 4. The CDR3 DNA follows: TGTGCCAGCAGCCAAGTCCACAGGGGGAATAATTCACCCCTCCACTTT. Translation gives CASSQVHRGNNSPLHF.

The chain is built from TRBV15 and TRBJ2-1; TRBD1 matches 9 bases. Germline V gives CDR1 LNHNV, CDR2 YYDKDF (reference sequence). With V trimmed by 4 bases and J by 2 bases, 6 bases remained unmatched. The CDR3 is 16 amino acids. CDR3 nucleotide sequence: TGTGCCACCAGCATTTTAAGGACAGGGGCCTACAATGAGCAGTTCTTC. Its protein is CATSILRTGAYNEQFF.

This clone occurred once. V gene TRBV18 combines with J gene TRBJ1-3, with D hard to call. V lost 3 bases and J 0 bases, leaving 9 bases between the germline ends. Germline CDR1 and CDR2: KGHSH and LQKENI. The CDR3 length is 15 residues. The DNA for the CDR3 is TGTGCCAGCTCACCGGGGAGAAACTCTGGAAACACCATATATTTT. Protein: CASSPGRNSGNTIYF.

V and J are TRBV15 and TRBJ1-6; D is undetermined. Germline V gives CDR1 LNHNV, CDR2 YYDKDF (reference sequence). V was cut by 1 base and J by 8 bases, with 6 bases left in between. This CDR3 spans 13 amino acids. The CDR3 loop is CATSRVRDSPLHF. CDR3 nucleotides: TGTGCCACCAGCAGAGTAAGAGATTCACCCCTCCACTTT.

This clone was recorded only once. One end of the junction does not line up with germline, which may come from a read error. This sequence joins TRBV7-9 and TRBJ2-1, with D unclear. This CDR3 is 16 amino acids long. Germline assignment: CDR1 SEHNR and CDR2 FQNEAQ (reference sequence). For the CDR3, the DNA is TGTTCCAGCAGCTTTACACAGTCCAGCTCCTACAATGAGCAGTTCTTC. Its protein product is CSSSFTQSSSYNEQFF.